These 30 T cell receptor beta chains originate from one sample sequenced in a study of blood T cell repertoires in COVID-19. The method was immunoSEQ multiplex PCR; TCRdb's version includes in-frame clones alone and lacks a portion of them. The data hold approximately 220,000 clones, with over 70% observed a single time. Material for sequencing was peripheral blood. The receptor set was obtained from a woman aged 45 to 65 with acute or convalescent COVID-19.

The CDR3 DNA follows: TGTGCCAGCAGTTACCGGTGGCAGGGGGCCGGGGAGCTGTTTTTT. Its protein product is CASSYRWQGAGELFF. The V call is TRBV6-2 or TRBV6-3, the J call TRBJ2-2; TRBD1 matches 7 bases. CDR3 length: 15 residues. Germline trimming cut 2 bases from V and 6 bases from J; bases unmatched to any gene: 6. The germline gives CDR1 MNHEY, CDR2 SVGEGT.

The chain joins TRBV28 to TRBJ1-1; a possible D gene is TRBD1 (5 bases). Between the trimmed V and J ends, which lost 6 bases and 5 bases, there was a span of 13 bases. This CDR3 has 13 amino acids. From germline, CDR1 is MDHEN and CDR2 SYDVKM. CDR3 residues: CASSEQVVTEAFF. CDR3 coding DNA: TGTGCCAGCAGCGAACAGGTGGTGACTGAAGCTTTCTTT.

This clone was observed a few times. The rearrangement joins TRBV19 to TRBJ1-5; 7 bases agree with TRBD1. Per germline, CDR1 LNHDA and CDR2 SQIVND (reference sequence). This CDR3 is built from 17 residues. V lost 1 base and J lost 0; bases outside the gene matches: 6. The CDR3 reads CASSIARGQLSNQPQHF. The CDR3 DNA reads TGTGCCAGTAGTATAGCCAGGGGACAGCTTAGCAATCAGCCCCAGCATTTT.

CDR3 loop: CASSPDRVVAAFF. The CDR3 DNA follows: TGTGCCAGCAGCCCTGACAGGGTAGTAGCGGCTTTCTTT. V usage is TRBV16 and J usage is TRBJ1-1; 7 positions agree with TRBD1. From germline, CDR1 is KGHSY and CDR2 FQNENV. V trimming: 4 bases; J trimming: 11 bases; junction bases outside the gene matches: 10. The length of the CDR3 is 13 residues.

The chain links TRBV11-3 to TRBJ1-1, with D possibly being TRBD1 (5 bases). Germline V gene data show CDR1 as SGHNT and CDR2 as YENEEA. V was clipped by 2 bases and J by 3 bases, with 7 bases between them. The CDR3 totals 13 residues. The CDR3 DNA reads TGTGCCAGCAGCTTACGGGGGGACACTGAAGCTTTCTTT. Its translation is CASSLRGDTEAFF.

The chain has TRBV6-5 and TRBJ1-4; D perhaps matches TRBD1 (5 bases). CDR1 MNHEY and CDR2 SVGAGI come from the germline V gene. With 2 bases removed from V and 8 bases from J, the gap between germline ends came to 15 bases. The CDR3 loop spans 15 amino acids. The CDR3 sequence: CASSYRGADGEKLFF. CDR3 coding DNA: TGTGCCAGCAGTTACCGCGGGGCGGACGGGGAAAAACTGTTTTTT.

The gene calls are TRBV10-3 and TRBJ1-4; tentative D call: TRBD1 (6 bases). Germline CDR1 reads ENHRY; CDR2 reads SYGVKD. V was clipped by 0 bases and J by 4 bases, with 9 bases between them. The CDR3 contains 15 residues. The CDR3 is CAISESRGINEKLFF. The CDR3 nucleotides read TGTGCCATCAGTGAGTCGAGGGGGATTAATGAAAAACTGTTTTTT.

CDR3 bases: TGTGCCAGCAGCACTCGGGACTCTGGAAACACCATATATTTT. This translates into CASSTRDSGNTIYF. This chain uses TRBV28 with TRBJ1-3; D gene uncertain. The CDR3 extends over 14 amino acids. V shed 6 bases and J shed 0 bases, with 9 bases lying between them. CDR1 and CDR2 from the germline V gene are MDHEN and SYDVKM. Using reference TRBV28 and TRBJ1-3 for the parts outside the CDR3, the full variable domain is DVKVTQSSRYLVKRTGEKVFLECVQDMDHENMFWYRQDPGLGLRLIYFSYDVKMKEKGDIPEGYSVSREKKERFSLILESASTNQTSMYLCASSTRDSGNTIYFGEGSWLTVV.

The J gene is TRBJ2-7, the V gene TRBV24-1; 11 bases agree with TRBD2. Germline lookup yields CDR1 KGHDR and CDR2 SFDVKD. CDR3 length equals 16 residues. The V and J ends lost 4 bases and 1 base, in that order; junction bases with no gene match: 5. This CDR3 reads CATSEIGTSGSYEQYF. The CDR3, as DNA: TGTGCCACCAGTGAAATCGGGACTAGCGGTTCCTACGAGCAGTACTTC.

This rearrangement joins TRBV3-1 (or the pseudogene TRBV3-2) to TRBJ1-2; D call uncertain. The CDR3 length is 11 residues. V was cut by 4 bases and J by 13 bases, with 13 bases left in between. CDR1 is LGHDT and CDR2 is YNNKEL in the germline V gene (reference sequence). The CDR3 here is CASSPGVGCTF. The DNA for the CDR3 is TGTGCCAGCAGCCCGGGAGTAGGGTGCACCTTC.

The chain joins TRBV27 to TRBJ2-1; 9 bases agree with TRBD1. CDR1 and CDR2 from the germline V gene are MNHEY and SMNVEV (reference sequence). Trimming cost V 6 bases and J 7 bases; bases outside gene matches: 13. This CDR3 comprises 16 residues. Written as DNA, the CDR3 is TGTGCCAGCAGCGACAGGGGGTTAAGTCCTATGAATGAGCAGTTCTTC. Its translation is CASSDRGLSPMNEQFF.

This chain's CDR3 is CASSQFEGDEQYF. The CDR3 DNA reads TGTGCCAGCTCACAGTTTGAAGGGGACGAGCAGTACTTC. The chain carries TRBV18 and TRBJ2-7; weak D call: TRBD1 (5 bases). V lost 4 bases, J lost 5 bases, and 12 bases lay in between. CDR1 is KGHSH and CDR2 is LQKENI in the germline V gene. This CDR3 spans 13 amino acids. Variable domain in full (rest from reference TRBV18 and TRBJ2-7): NAGVMQNPRHLVRRRGQEARLRCSPMKGHSHVYWYRQLPEEGLKFMVYLQKENIIDESGMPKERFSAEFPKEGPSILRIQQVVRGDSAAYFCASSQFEGDEQYFGPGTRLTVT.

The chain uses TRBV3-1 (or the pseudogene TRBV3-2) and TRBJ2-2, with D possibly being TRBD2 (6 bases). V lost 4 bases and J lost 1, with 22 bases in between. The CDR3 totals 19 residues. Germline V gives CDR1 LGHDT, CDR2 YNNKEL (reference sequence). Written as DNA, the CDR3 is TGTGCCAGCAGCCCCTATGGGAACAGGCCGACTAGGAACACCGGGGAGCTGTTTTTT. Its protein product is CASSPYGNRPTRNTGELFF.

The J gene is TRBJ1-3, the V gene TRBV28, with 10 nucleotides matching TRBD1. Germline CDR1 is MDHEN and CDR2 is SYDVKM. V was clipped by 2 bases and J by 4 bases; unmatched bases: 2. The CDR3 length is 15 residues. The chain's CDR3 is CASSLRDRGGNTIYF. DNA for the CDR3: TGTGCCAGCAGTTTACGGGACAGGGGCGGAAACACCATATATTTT.

This sequence joins TRBV7-9 and TRBJ1-4; 9 bases agree with TRBD1. Per germline, CDR1 SEHNR and CDR2 FQNEAQ (reference sequence). The length of the CDR3 is 15 residues. V was clipped by 5 bases and J by 11 bases; unmatched bases: 12. The CDR3 DNA reads TGTGCCAGCAGCCAGTCACAGGGGGCTTTGGGGAAACTGTTTTTT. Encoded protein: CASSQSQGALGKLFF.

This chain connects TRBV6-5 to TRBJ2-4; 7 bases line up with TRBD2. The CDR3 covers 15 residues. CDR1 is MNHEY and CDR2 is SVGAGI in the germline V gene. V dropped 6 bases and J dropped 1; count of bases not matched to a gene: 6. The CDR3 is CASSPGLKAKNIQYF. In DNA, the CDR3 is TGTGCCAGCAGCCCGGGACTAAAGGCCAAAAACATTCAGTACTTC.

The V call is TRBV29-1, the J call TRBJ1-1, with D perhaps TRBD1 (6 bases). The germline V gene has CDR1 SQVTM and CDR2 ANQGSEA. Trimming stripped 7 bases from V and 1 base from J, with 13 bases between. This CDR3 spans 13 amino acids. The CDR3 protein is CSGGGQRNTEAFF. The DNA of the CDR3 is TGCAGCGGAGGAGGACAGCGGAACACTGAAGCTTTCTTT.

The chain joins TRBV14 to TRBJ2-3, with 8 nucleotides matching TRBD1. This CDR3 region has 17 residues. CDR1 is SGHDN, CDR2 FVKESK, per germline. The J segment lost 1 base and the V segment lost 1 base, leaving 7 bases of the junction unmatched. CDR3 amino acids: CASSQVWARGRTDTQYF. CDR3 in DNA: TGTGCCAGCAGCCAAGTTTGGGCCAGGGGGCGCACAGATACGCAGTATTTT.

The gene calls are TRBV6-1 and TRBJ2-2, with D possibly being TRBD2 (7 bases). The V and J ends lost 8 bases and 0 bases respectively, with 13 bases between them. The CDR3 contains 15 residues. CDR1 is MNHNS, CDR2 SASEGT, per germline. CDR3: CASARGGTNTGELFF. Written as DNA, the CDR3 is TGTGCCAGCGCCAGGGGAGGGACGAACACCGGGGAGCTGTTTTTT.

This chain uses TRBV19 with TRBJ1-5, with 11 positions matching TRBD1. After removal of 5 bases from V and 3 bases from J, the junction contained 12 bases not matched to a gene. The V gene's germline CDR1 is LNHDA and CDR2 SQIVND (reference sequence). The CDR3 is made up of 18 amino acids. The chain's CDR3 is CASSPRPGQGAINQPQHF. DNA for the CDR3: TGTGCCAGTAGTCCTCGCCCTGGACAGGGGGCTATCAATCAGCCCCAGCATTTT.

The V call is TRBV4-1, the J call TRBJ1-2, with a possible D match to TRBD1 (5 bases). The V and J ends lost 8 bases and 6 bases respectively, with 7 bases between them. CDR3 length: 10 amino acids. Germline CDR1 reads MGHRA; CDR2 reads YSYEKL. CDR3 sequence reads: CASWGDGYTF. For the CDR3, the DNA is TGCGCCAGCTGGGGGGATGGCTACACCTTC.

Ten or more counts support this clone. The genes are TRBV7-6 and TRBJ2-7, with TRBD1 identical over 9 bases. Trimming took 5 bases from V and 0 from J; bases not matched to a gene: 5. This CDR3 is built from 15 residues. Germline values: CDR1 SGHVS, CDR2 FNYEAQ. Here the CDR3 reads CASSLLQGASYEQYF. As DNA, the CDR3 is TGTGCCAGCAGCCTCCTACAGGGGGCCTCCTACGAGCAGTACTTC.

This chain joins TRBV28 and TRBJ2-3; 8 bases agree with TRBD2. Trimming removed 5 bases from V and 0 bases from J; junction bases left unmatched: 4. The CDR3 sequence is 15 residues long. Germline V gene data show CDR1 as MDHEN and CDR2 as SYDVKM. The CDR3 protein is CASSLAGSSTDTQYF. CDR3 coding DNA: TGTGCCAGCAGTCTAGCGGGTTCTAGCACAGATACGCAGTATTTT.

The rearrangement joins TRBV6-5 to TRBJ2-4; the D gene is possibly TRBD2 (5 bases). Germline V CDR1 and CDR2: MNHEY, SVGAGI. CDR3 length: 14 amino acids. V was clipped by 2 bases and J by 7 bases, with 12 bases between them. The DNA of the CDR3 is TGTGCCAGCAGTTACGCCCGGGGTATTAACATTCAGTACTTC. Amino acid sequence: CASSYARGINIQYF.

The chain employs TRBV20-1 and TRBJ1-6; TRBD1 matches 7 bases. Trimming at V came to 3 bases and at J to 5 bases, leaving 10 bases not matched to a gene. Germline CDR1 reads DFQATT; CDR2 reads SNEGSKA (reference sequence). The CDR3 has 16 residues. CDR3 DNA sequence: TGCAGTGCTAGTTCCGTCGACGGGACAGATAATTCACCCCTCCACTTT. Translating it yields CSASSVDGTDNSPLHF.

The V gene is TRBV3-1 (or the pseudogene TRBV3-2), the J gene TRBJ1-5; D not resolved. The V gene lost 0 bases and the J gene lost 9 bases, with 12 bases spanning the gap. Germline V gives CDR1 LGHDT, CDR2 YNNKEL (reference sequence). The CDR3 has 14 amino acids. The CDR3 reads CASSQDDGERPQHF. CDR3 sequence (DNA): TGTGCCAGCAGCCAAGATGACGGTGAGCGGCCCCAGCATTTT.

The J gene is TRBJ2-1, the V gene TRBV4-2; D gene ambiguous. The CDR3 is made up of 14 amino acids. Trimming shortened V by 1 base and J by 5 bases, and 9 bases separated the two germline ends. Germline-derived CDR1 and CDR2 are LGHNA and YNFKEQ. The CDR3 sequence is CASSQALQDNEQFF. As DNA, the CDR3 is TGTGCCAGCAGCCAAGCCCTCCAGGACAATGAGCAGTTCTTC.

The chain carries TRBV28 and TRBJ1-1; D gene uncertain. The ends were cut back, 2 bases at V and 0 bases at J, with 13 bases in the middle. Germline loops: CDR1 MDHEN, CDR2 SYDVKM. This CDR3 has 16 amino acids. This chain's CDR3 is CASSLSESSMNTEAFF. CDR3 DNA sequence: TGTGCCAGCAGTTTAAGCGAAAGTAGCATGAACACTGAAGCTTTCTTT.

V gene TRBV6-5 combines with J gene TRBJ1-6; 9 bases match TRBD1. CDR3 length: 16 amino acids. CDR1 MNHEY and CDR2 SVGAGI come from the germline V gene. V lost 0 bases and J lost 9; bases outside the gene matches: 6. The CDR3 reads CASSYSGTGTPSPLHF. The CDR3 DNA is TGTGCCAGCAGTTACTCGGGGACAGGGACTCCTTCACCCCTCCACTTT.

The chain is built from TRBV24-1 and TRBJ2-2; TRBD1 might be the D (6 bases). The CDR3 consists of 14 residues. Germline V gene data show CDR1 as KGHDR and CDR2 as SFDVKD. The V gene lost 9 bases and the J gene lost 4 bases, with 14 bases spanning the gap. CDR3 nucleotide sequence: TGTGCCACCCGAGAAACAGGGCCCACCGGGGAGCTGTTTTTT. Translated, it gives CATRETGPTGELFF.